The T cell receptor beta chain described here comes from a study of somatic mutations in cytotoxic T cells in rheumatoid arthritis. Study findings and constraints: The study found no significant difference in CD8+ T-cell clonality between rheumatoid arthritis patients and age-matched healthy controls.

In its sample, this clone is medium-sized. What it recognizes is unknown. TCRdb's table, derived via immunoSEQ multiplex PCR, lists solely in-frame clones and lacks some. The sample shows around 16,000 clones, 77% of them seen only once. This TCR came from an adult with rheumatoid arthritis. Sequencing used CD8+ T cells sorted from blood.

The CDR3 region is CASSEAAGGGSTDTQYF. DNA for the CDR3: TGTGCCAGCAGTGAAGCTGCGGGCGGGGGAAGCACAGATACGCAGTATTTT. The chain joins TRBV6-1 to TRBJ2-3; TRBD2 agrees at 7 bases. Germline CDR1 MNHNS, CDR2 SASEGT. The CDR3 is 17 residues long. With 0 bases clipped from V and 0 bases from J, the junction kept 6 bases outside the gene matches.